The 8 T cell receptor beta chains below all came from one sample that was sequenced in a study of T-cell memory formation after mild COVID-19. Each CDR3 protein gets one entry after TCRdb re-called the 5' RACE reads with MiXCR. The sample contains fewer than 350,000 distinct CDR3 sequences, about 13% of which appear only once. Sequenced material: PBMCs or a T cell subset sorted from them (not recorded which). These receptors were obtained from a man younger than 30 who had mild COVID-19 (a few samples of this study predate the infection). Cell type and time point are not known.

This clonotype was detected a few times. For the CDR3, the DNA is TGTGCCAGCAGTCACCCCAGCGGGGGGGCCTACGAGCAGTACTTC. This codes for CASSHPSGGAYEQYF. J is TRBJ2-7 and V is TRBV6-2 or TRBV6-3; 10 bases fit TRBD2. Germline values: CDR1 MNHEY, CDR2 SVGEGT. V gave up 5 bases and J gave up 2 bases; unmatched junction bases: 6. CDR3 length equals 15 residues.

The chain combines TRBV11-2 with TRBJ2-7; the match to TRBD1 covers 8 bases. V shed 4 bases, J shed 2 bases, and the junction held 10 bases outside the gene matches. Germline values: CDR1 SGHAT, CDR2 FQNNGV. The CDR3 contains 16 residues. The CDR3 loop reads CASSSPSGQAPYEQYV. CDR3 DNA sequence: TGTGCCAGCAGCTCTCCCTCGGGACAGGCACCCTACGAGCAGTACGTC.

V usage is TRBV20-1 and J usage is TRBJ2-3; 9 nucleotides align to TRBD1. Germline CDR1 and CDR2: DFQATT and SNEGSKA (reference sequence). CDR3 length equals 13 residues. Unmatched junction bases numbered 6, after V lost 8 bases and J lost 3 bases. The CDR3 reads CSTGQGITDTQYF. The DNA for the CDR3 is TGCAGTACCGGACAGGGGATTACAGATACGCAGTATTTT.

This clonotype has a count of ten or more. CDR3 DNA: TGTGCCAGCAGTCGGACAGGGAATGGCTACACCTTC. Amino acids: CASSRTGNGYTF. The rearrangement joins TRBV12-3 or TRBV12-4 to TRBJ1-2, with 8 bases aligning to TRBD1. V shed 5 bases, J shed 6 bases, and the junction held 2 bases outside the gene matches. The CDR3 spans 12 residues.

The rearrangement joins TRBV18 to TRBJ2-7; D may be TRBD1 or TRBD2 (5 bases each). With 3 bases removed from V and 5 bases from J, the gap between germline ends came to 14 bases. The V gene's germline CDR1 is KGHSH and CDR2 LQKENI. The CDR3 length is 14 residues. The CDR3 bases are TGTGCCAGCTCACCCATGGGGGATCCCAACGAGCAGTACGTC. Translating it yields CASSPMGDPNEQYV.

The chain couples TRBV6-2 or TRBV6-3 to TRBJ2-7; D unresolved. The CDR3 has 13 amino acids. Germline V gives CDR1 MNHEY, CDR2 SVGEGT. V lost 4 bases and J 0 bases, leaving 7 bases between the germline ends. The CDR3 reads CASSWAASYEQYF. The DNA for the CDR3 is TGTGCCAGCAGTTGGGCGGCCTCCTACGAGCAGTACTTC.

This clonotype has more than one count but fewer than ten. This rearrangement joins TRBV6-5 to TRBJ2-1, with 10 bases identical to TRBD2. The CDR3 is made up of 14 amino acids. Trimming took 6 bases from V and 9 from J; bases not matched to a gene: 8. Germline lookup yields CDR1 MNHEY and CDR2 SVGAGI. The DNA for the CDR3 is TGTGCCAGCAGGACACTAGCGGGGAAGGGTGAGCAGTTCTTC. Amino acids: CASRTLAGKGEQFF.

This chain joins TRBV29-1 and TRBJ1-1; the match to TRBD1 covers 8 bases. The CDR3 has 15 amino acids. Trimming at V came to 4 bases and at J to 4 bases, leaving 11 bases not matched to a gene. From germline, CDR1 is SQVTM and CDR2 ANQGSEA. CDR3: CSVARRTGLSTEAFF. Here the CDR3 DNA reads TGCAGCGTTGCTCGGAGGACAGGGCTGAGCACTGAAGCTTTCTTT.